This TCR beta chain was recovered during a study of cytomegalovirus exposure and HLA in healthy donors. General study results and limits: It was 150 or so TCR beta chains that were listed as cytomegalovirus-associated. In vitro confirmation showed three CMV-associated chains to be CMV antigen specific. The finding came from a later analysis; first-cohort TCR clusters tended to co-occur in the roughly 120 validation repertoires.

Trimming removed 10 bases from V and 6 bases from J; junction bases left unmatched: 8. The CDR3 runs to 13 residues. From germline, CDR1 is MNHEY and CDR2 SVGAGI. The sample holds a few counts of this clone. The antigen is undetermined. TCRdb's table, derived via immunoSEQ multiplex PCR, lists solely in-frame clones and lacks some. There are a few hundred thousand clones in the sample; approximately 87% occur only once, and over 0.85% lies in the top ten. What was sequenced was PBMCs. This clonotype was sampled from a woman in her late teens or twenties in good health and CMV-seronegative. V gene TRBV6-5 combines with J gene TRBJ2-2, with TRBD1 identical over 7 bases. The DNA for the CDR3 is TGTGCCACCAGACAGGGATATGCCGGGGAGCTGTTTTTT. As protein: CATRQGYAGELFF.